The 6 T cell receptor beta chains below all came from one sample that was sequenced in a study of cytomegalovirus exposure and HLA in healthy donors. In the PCR, 60 Vbeta and 13 Jbeta primers were used. Data came from immunoSEQ multiplex PCR; TCRdb stores just in-frame clones and leaves some out. The sample records 83,000 or so clones, about four fifths being singletons. Sequenced: PBMCs. The source is a woman aged 25 to 45 in good health and CMV-seronegative.

This clone was counted a few times. This chain links TRBV9 with TRBJ2-7; 10 bases agree with TRBD2. The CDR3 loop spans 15 amino acids. CDR1 and CDR2 from the germline V gene are SGDLS and YYNGEE. Trimming took 3 bases from V and 0 from J; bases not matched to a gene: 3. CDR3 nucleotide sequence: TGTGCCAGCAGCGCGGGACTAGCGCCCTCCTACGAGCAGTACTTC. This encodes CASSAGLAPSYEQYF.

The V call is TRBV7-9, the J call TRBJ2-5, with D maybe TRBD1 (6 bases). The CDR3 sequence is 14 residues long. The V and J ends lost 5 bases and 4 bases respectively, with 14 bases between them. In germline, CDR1 is SEHNR, CDR2 FQNEAQ (reference sequence). Here the CDR3 reads CASSTSGERETQYF. The CDR3 DNA reads TGTGCCAGCAGCACCTCAGGGGAGAGAGAGACCCAGTACTTC. The full variable domain, its missing parts supplied by reference TRBV7-9 and TRBJ2-5, is DTGVSQNPRHKITKRGQNVTFRCDPISEHNRLYWYRQTLGQGPEFLTYFQNEAQLEKSRLLSDRFSAERPKGSFSTLEIQRTEQGDSAMYLCASSTSGERETQYFGPGTRLLVL.

V gene TRBV30 combines with J gene TRBJ2-2; 7 nucleotides align to TRBD1. The CDR3 length is 15 residues. The V gene's germline CDR1 is GTSNPN and CDR2 SVGIG (reference sequence). J was trimmed by 5 bases and V by 3 bases; bases with no gene match: 9. The CDR3 sequence: CAWRPGQRITGELFF. The CDR3 coding sequence is TGTGCCTGGAGACCGGGACAGAGAATAACCGGGGAGCTGTTTTTT.

The V and J genes are TRBV11-2 and TRBJ2-3; TRBD1 aligns across 8 bases. Germline CDR1 SGHAT, CDR2 FQNNGV. CDR3 size: 16 residues. V shed 2 bases and J 4 bases; nucleotides not matched to a gene: 8. The CDR3: CASSLTARGRADTQYF. The CDR3 nucleotides are TGTGCCAGCAGCTTAACGGCCAGGGGGCGGGCAGATACGCAGTATTTT.

The CDR3: CASSFGGTPGEDTQYF. CDR3 nucleotides: TGCGCCAGCAGCTTCGGCGGGACCCCTGGGGAGGATACGCAGTATTTT. The chain carries TRBV5-1 and TRBJ2-3; D perhaps matches TRBD2 (6 bases). Looked up from germline, CDR1 is SGHRS and CDR2 is YFSETQ. V was shortened by 2 bases and J by 6 bases, with 19 bases between the two germline ends. CDR3 length: 16 residues. The full variable domain, its missing parts supplied by reference TRBV5-1 and TRBJ2-3, is KAGVTQTPRYLIKTRGQQVTLSCSPISGHRSVSWYQQTPGQGLQFLFEYFSETQRNKGNFPGRFSGRQFSNSRSEMNVSTLELGDSALYLCASSFGGTPGEDTQYFGPGTRLTVL.

The gene calls are TRBV6-5 and TRBJ2-1; 7 nucleotides match TRBD1. The CDR3 extends over 16 amino acids. CDR1 is MNHEY, CDR2 SVGAGI, per germline. V was clipped by 1 base and J by 4 bases; unmatched bases: 7. CDR3 DNA sequence: TGTGCCAGCAGTTACTACGGGGCAGGGGGATACAATGAGCAGTTCTTC. Translated: CASSYYGAGGYNEQFF.